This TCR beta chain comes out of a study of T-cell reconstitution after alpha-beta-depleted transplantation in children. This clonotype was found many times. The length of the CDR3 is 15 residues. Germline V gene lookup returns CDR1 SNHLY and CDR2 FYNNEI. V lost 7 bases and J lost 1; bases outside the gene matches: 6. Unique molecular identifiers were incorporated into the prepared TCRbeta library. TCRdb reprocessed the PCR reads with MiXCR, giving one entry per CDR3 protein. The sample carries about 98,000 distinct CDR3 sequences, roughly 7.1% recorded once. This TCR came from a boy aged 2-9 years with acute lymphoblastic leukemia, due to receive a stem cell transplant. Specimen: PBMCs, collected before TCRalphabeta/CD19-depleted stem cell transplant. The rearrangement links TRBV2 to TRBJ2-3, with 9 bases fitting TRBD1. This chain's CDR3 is CASNLGTGRTDTQYF. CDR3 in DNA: TGTGCCAGCAACCTAGGGACAGGGCGCACAGATACGCAGTATTTT.